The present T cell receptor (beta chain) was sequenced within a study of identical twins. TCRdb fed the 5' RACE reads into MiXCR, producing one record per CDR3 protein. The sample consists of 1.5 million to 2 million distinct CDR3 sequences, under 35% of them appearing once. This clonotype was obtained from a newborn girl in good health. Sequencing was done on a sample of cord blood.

The chain's CDR3 is CASSQRGINEQYF. The CDR3 nucleotides are TGTGCCAGCAGCCAAAGGGGTATAAACGAGCAGTACTTC. The V gene is TRBV14, the J gene TRBJ2-7; a possible D gene is TRBD1 (5 bases). The germline V gene has CDR1 SGHDN and CDR2 FVKESK. Trimming took off 2 bases at V and 5 bases at J, with 10 bases between the two ends. The CDR3 is made up of 13 amino acids.